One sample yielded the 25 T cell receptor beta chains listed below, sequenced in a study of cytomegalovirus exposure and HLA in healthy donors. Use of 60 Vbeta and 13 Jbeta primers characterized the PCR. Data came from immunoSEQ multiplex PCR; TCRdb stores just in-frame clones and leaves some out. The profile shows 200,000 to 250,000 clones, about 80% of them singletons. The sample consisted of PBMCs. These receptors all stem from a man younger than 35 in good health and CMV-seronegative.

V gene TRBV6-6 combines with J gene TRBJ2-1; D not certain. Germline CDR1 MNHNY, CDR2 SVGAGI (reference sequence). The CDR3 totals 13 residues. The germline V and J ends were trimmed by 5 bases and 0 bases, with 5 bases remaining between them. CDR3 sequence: CASSSSSYNEQFF. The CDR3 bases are TGTGCCAGCAGTAGTAGCTCCTACAATGAGCAGTTCTTC.

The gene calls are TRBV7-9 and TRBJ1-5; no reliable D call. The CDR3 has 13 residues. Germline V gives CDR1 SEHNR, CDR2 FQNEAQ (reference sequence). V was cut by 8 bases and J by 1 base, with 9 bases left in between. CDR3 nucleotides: TGTGCCAGCTCTAAAGAGAGCAATCAGCCCCAGCATTTT. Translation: CASSKESNQPQHF. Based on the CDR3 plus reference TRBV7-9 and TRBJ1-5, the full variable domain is DTGVSQNPRHKITKRGQNVTFRCDPISEHNRLYWYRQTLGQGPEFLTYFQNEAQLEKSRLLSDRFSAERPKGSFSTLEIQRTEQGDSAMYLCASSKESNQPQHFGDGTRLSIL.

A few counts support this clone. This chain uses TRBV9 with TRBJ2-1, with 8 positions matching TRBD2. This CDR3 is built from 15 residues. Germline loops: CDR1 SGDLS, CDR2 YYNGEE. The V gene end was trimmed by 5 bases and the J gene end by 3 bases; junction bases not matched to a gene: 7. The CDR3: CASSSSGALYNEQFF. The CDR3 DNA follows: TGTGCCAGCAGTAGTAGCGGGGCCCTCTACAATGAGCAGTTCTTC.

DNA for the CDR3: TGCAGCGTTGAGAGATATATCGCCGGGGAGCTGTTTTTT. Translation: CSVERYIAGELFF. The genes are TRBV29-1 and TRBJ2-2; D is unresolved. Germline V CDR1 and CDR2: SQVTM, ANQGSEA. The CDR3 is 13 amino acids. Trimming took off 3 bases at V and 6 bases at J, with 11 bases between the two ends.

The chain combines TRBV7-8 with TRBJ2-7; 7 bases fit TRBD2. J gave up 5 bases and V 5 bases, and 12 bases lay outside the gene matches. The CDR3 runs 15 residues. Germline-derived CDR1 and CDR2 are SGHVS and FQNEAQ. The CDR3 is CASSRSRLAVHEQYF. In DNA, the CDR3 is TGTGCCAGCAGCCGAAGCCGACTAGCTGTCCACGAGCAGTACTTC.

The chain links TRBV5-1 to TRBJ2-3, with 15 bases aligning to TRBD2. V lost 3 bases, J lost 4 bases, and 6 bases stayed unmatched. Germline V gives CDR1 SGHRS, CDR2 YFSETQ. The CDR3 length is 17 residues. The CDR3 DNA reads TGCGCCAGCAGCTCCAGGACTAGCGGGAGGGCCGCAGATACGCAGTATTTT. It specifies CASSSRTSGRAADTQYF.

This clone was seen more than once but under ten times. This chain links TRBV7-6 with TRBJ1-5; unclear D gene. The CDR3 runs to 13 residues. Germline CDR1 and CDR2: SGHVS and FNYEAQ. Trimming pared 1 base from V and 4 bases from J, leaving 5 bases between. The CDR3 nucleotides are TGTGCCAGCAGCTTAGAACAGAATCAGCCCCAGCATTTT. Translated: CASSLEQNQPQHF.

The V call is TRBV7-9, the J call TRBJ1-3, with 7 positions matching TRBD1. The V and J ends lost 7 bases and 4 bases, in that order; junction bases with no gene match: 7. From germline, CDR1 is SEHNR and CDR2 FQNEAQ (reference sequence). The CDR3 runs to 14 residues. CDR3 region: CASTSTGTGNTIYF. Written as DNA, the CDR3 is TGTGCCAGCACCTCGACAGGGACCGGAAACACCATATATTTT. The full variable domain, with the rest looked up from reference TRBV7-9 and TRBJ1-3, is DTGVSQNPRHKITKRGQNVTFRCDPISEHNRLYWYRQTLGQGPEFLTYFQNEAQLEKSRLLSDRFSAERPKGSFSTLEIQRTEQGDSAMYLCASTSTGTGNTIYFGEGSWLTVV.

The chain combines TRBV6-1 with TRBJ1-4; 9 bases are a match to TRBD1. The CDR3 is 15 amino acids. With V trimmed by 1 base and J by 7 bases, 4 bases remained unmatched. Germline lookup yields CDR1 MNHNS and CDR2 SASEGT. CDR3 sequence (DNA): TGTGCCAGCAGTGAAGGGACAGGGGCGGTTGAAAAACTGTTTTTT. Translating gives CASSEGTGAVEKLFF.

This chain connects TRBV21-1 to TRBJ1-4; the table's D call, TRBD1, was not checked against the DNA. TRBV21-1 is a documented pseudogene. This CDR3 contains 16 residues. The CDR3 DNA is TGTGCCAGCAGCAAGGAACTCAGGGGGTGGGACGAAAAACTGTTTTTT. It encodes CASSKELRGWDEKLFF.

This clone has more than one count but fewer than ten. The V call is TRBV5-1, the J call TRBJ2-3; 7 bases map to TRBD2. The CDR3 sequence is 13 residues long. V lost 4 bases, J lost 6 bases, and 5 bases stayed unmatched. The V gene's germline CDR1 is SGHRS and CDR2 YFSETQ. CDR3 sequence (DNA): TGCGCCAGCAGCCGACTGGGGGGGGATACGCAGTATTTT. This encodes CASSRLGGDTQYF.

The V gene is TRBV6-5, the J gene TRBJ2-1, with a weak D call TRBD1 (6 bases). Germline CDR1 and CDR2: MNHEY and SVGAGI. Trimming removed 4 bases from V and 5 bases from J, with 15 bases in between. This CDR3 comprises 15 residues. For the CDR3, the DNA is TGTGCCAGCAGTTCCCCAGGGGCCCGCCACAATGAGCAGTTCTTC. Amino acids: CASSSPGARHNEQFF.

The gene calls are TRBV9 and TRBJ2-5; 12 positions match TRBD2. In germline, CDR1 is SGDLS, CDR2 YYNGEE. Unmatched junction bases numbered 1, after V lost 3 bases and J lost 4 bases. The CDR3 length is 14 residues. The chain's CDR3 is CASSETSGRETQYF. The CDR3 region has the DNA TGTGCCAGCAGCGAGACTAGCGGGAGAGAGACCCAGTACTTC.

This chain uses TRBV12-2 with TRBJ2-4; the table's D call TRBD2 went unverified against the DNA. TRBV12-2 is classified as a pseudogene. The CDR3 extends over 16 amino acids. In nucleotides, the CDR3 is TGTGCAAGTCGCTTTATAGCGGGAGCTGGGAGAAACATTCAGTACTTC. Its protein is CASRFIAGAGRNIQYF.

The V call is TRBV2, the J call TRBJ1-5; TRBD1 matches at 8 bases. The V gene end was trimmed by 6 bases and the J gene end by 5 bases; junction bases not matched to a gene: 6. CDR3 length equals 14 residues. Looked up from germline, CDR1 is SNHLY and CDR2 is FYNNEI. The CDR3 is CASRRDRGDQPQHF. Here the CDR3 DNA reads TGTGCCAGCAGGAGAGACAGGGGCGATCAGCCCCAGCATTTT.

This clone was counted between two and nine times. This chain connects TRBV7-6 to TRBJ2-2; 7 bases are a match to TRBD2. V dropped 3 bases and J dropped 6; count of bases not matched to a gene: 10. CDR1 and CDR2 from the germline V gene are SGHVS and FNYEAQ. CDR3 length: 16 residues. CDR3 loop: CASSLMGEGLSGELFF. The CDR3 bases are TGTGCCAGCAGCTTGATGGGGGAGGGCCTCTCCGGGGAGCTGTTTTTT.

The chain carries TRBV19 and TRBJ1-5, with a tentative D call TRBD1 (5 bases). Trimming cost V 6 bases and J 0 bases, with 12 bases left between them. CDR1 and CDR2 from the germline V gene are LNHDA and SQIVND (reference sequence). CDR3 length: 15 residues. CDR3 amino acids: CASRLTAYSNQPQHF. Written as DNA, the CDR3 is TGTGCCAGTAGACTGACAGCATATAGCAATCAGCCCCAGCATTTT.

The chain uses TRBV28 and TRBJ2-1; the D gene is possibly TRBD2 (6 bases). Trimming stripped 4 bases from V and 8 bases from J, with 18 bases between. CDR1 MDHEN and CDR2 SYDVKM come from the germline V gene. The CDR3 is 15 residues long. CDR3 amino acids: CASSSLGRSSDEQFF. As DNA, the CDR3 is TGTGCCAGCAGTTCCCTGGGGAGGAGTAGCGATGAGCAGTTCTTC.

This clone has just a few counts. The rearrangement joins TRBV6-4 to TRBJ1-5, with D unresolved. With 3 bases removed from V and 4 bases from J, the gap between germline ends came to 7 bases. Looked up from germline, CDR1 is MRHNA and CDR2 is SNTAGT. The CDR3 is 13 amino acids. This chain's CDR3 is CASSEEWNQPQHF. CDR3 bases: TGTGCCAGCAGTGAGGAGTGGAATCAGCCCCAGCATTTT.

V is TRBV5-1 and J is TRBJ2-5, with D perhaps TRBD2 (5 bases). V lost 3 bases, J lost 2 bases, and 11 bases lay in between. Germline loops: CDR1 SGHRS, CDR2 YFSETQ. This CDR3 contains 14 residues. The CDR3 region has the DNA TGCGCCAGCAGCTCTACTCCGGGACAAGAGACCCAGTACTTC. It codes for CASSSTPGQETQYF.

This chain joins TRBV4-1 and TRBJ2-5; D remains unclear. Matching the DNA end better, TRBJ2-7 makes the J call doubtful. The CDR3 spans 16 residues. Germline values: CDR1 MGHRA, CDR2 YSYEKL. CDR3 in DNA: TGCGCCAGCAGCTCACTGAACTTGGTAGCTACCCACGAGCAGTACTTC. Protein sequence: CASSSLNLVATHEQYF.

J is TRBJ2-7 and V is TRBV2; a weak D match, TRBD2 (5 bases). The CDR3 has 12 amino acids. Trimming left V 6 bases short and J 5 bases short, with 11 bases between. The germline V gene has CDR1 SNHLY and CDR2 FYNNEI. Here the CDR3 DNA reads TGTGCCAGCAGCGGAATACTAGACGAGCAGTACTTC. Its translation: CASSGILDEQYF.

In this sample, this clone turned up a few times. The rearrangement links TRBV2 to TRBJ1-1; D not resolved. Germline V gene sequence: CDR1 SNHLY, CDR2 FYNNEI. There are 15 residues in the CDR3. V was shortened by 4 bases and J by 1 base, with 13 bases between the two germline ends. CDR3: CASSVRQARNTEAFF. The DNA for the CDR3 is TGTGCCAGCAGTGTAAGGCAGGCAAGGAACACTGAAGCTTTCTTT.

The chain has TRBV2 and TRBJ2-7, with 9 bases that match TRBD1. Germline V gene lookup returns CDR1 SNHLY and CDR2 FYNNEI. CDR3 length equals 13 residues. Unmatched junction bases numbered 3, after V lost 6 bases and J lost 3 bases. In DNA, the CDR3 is TGTGCCAGCAGCCGGACAGGGGACTACGAGCAGTACTTC. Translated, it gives CASSRTGDYEQYF.

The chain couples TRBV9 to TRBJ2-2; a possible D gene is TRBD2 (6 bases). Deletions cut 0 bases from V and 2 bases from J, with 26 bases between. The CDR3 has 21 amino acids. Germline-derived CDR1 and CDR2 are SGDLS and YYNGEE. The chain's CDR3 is CASSVGLSFRTTNKNTGELFF. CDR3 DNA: TGTGCCAGCAGCGTAGGGCTTTCCTTTCGGACTACCAATAAAAACACCGGGGAGCTGTTTTTT.